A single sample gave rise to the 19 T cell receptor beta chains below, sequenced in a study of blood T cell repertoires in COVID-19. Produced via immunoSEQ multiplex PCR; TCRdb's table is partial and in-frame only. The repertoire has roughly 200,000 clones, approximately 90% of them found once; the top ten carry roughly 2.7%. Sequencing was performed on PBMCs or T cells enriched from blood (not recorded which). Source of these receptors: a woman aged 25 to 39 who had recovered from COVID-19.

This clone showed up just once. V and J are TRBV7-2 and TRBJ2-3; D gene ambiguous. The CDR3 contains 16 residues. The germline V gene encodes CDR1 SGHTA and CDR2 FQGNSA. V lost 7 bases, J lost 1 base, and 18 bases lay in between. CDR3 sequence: CASTLLLGSGTDTQYF. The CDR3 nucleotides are TGTGCCAGCACCCTATTGCTGGGCTCGGGCACAGATACGCAGTATTTT.

CDR3 in amino acids: CASSPGQGRSNTGELFF. The DNA of the CDR3 is TGTGCCAGCAGCCCCGGACAGGGGCGGTCGAACACCGGGGAGCTGTTTTTT. The chain recombines TRBV7-3 with TRBJ2-2; TRBD1 matches 9 bases. Germline V gene lookup returns CDR1 SGHTA and CDR2 FQGTGA. Losses at the gene ends were 5 bases for V and 0 bases for J; bases not matched to a gene: 7. This CDR3 region has 17 residues.

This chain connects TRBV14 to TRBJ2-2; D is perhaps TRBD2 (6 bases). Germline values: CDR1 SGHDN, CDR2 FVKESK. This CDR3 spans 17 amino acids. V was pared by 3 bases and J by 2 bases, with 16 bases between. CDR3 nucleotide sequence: TGTGCCAGCAGCCACCCCCGGGACTTACGTAACACCGGGGAGCTGTTTTTT. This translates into CASSHPRDLRNTGELFF.

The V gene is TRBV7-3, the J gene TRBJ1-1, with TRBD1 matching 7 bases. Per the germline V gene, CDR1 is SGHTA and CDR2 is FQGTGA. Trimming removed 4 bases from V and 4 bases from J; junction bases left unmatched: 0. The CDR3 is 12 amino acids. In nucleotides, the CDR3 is TGTGCCAGCAGCTCAGGGGGCACTGAAGCTTTCTTT. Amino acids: CASSSGGTEAFF.

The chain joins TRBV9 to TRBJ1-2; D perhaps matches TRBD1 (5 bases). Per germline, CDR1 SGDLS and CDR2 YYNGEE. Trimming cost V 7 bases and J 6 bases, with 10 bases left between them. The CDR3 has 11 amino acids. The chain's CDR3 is CASRGRHGYTF. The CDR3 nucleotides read TGTGCCAGCCGGGGGAGGCATGGCTACACCTTC.

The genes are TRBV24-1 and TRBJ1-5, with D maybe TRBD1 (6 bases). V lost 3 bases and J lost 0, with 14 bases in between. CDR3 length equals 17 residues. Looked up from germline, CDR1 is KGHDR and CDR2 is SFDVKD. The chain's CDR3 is CATSDEWGTPSNQPQHF. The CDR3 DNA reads TGTGCCACCAGTGATGAGTGGGGGACACCTAGCAATCAGCCCCAGCATTTT.

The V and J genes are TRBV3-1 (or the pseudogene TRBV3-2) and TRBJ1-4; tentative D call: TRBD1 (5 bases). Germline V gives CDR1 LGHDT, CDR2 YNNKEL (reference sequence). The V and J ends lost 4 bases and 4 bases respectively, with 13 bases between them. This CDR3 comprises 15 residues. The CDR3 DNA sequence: TGTGCCAGCAGCCGTATACAGGAGCTTAATGAAAAACTGTTTTTT. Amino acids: CASSRIQELNEKLFF.

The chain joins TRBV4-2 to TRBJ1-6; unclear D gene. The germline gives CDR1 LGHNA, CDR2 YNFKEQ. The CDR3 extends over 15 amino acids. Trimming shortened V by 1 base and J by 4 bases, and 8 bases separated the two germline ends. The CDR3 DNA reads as TGTGCCAGCAGCCAAGCGAACAGTTATAATTCACCCCTCCACTTT. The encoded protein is CASSQANSYNSPLHF.

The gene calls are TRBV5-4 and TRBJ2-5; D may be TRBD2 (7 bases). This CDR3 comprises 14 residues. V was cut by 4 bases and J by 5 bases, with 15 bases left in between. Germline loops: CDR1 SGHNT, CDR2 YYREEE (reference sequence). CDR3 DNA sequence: TGTGCCAGCAGCCCGTTGGGGGGGCGGGAGACCCAGTACTTC. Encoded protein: CASSPLGGRETQYF.

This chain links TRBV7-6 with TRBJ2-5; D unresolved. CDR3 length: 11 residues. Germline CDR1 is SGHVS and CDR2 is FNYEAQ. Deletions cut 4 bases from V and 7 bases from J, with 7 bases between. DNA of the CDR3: TGTGCCAGCAGCTGGAGCACGACCCAGTACTTC. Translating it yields CASSWSTTQYF.

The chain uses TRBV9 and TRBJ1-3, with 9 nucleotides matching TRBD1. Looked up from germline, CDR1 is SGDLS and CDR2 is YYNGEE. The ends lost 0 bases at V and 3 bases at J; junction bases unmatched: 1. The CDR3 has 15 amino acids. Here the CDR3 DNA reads TGTGCCAGCAGCGTAGACAGGGGGCTTGGAAACACCATATATTTT. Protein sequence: CASSVDRGLGNTIYF.

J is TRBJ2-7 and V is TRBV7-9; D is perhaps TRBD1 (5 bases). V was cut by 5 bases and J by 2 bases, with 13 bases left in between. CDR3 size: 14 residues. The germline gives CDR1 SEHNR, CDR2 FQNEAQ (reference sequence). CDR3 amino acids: CASSPPTVAYEQYF. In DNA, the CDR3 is TGTGCCAGCAGCCCCCCGACAGTGGCCTACGAGCAGTACTTC.

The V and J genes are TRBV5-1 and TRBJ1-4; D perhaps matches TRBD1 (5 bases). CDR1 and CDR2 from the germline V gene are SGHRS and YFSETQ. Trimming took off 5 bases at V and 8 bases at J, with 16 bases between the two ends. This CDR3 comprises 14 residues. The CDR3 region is CASRTPGVGEKLFF. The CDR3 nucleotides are TGCGCCAGCAGGACCCCGGGGGTGGGGGAAAAACTGTTTTTT.

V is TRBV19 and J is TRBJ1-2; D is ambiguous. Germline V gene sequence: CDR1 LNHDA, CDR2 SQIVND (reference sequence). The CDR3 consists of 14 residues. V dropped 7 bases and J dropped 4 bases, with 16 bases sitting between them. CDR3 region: CASTDGDIAYGYTF. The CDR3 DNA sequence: TGTGCCAGTACGGATGGAGATATCGCCTATGGCTACACCTTC.

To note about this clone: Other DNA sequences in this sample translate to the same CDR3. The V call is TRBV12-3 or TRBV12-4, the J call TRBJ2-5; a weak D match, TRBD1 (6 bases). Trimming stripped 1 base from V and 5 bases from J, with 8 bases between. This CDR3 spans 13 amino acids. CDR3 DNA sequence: TGTGCCAGCAGTTTAGATGGGGGCGAGACCCAGTACTTC. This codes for CASSLDGGETQYF.

CDR3 region: CASSRNVAGATDTQYF. The DNA for the CDR3 is TGCGCCAGCAGTCGTAACGTAGCGGGGGCTACAGATACGCAGTATTTT. The chain employs TRBV5-1 and TRBJ2-3; 9 bases line up with TRBD2. Germline V gives CDR1 SGHRS, CDR2 YFSETQ. The trim removed 5 bases at V and 3 bases at J, leaving 10 bases unmatched. This CDR3 contains 16 residues. The variable domain in full, completed from reference TRBV5-1 and TRBJ2-3, reads KAGVTQTPRYLIKTRGQQVTLSCSPISGHRSVSWYQQTPGQGLQFLFEYFSETQRNKGNFPGRFSGRQFSNSRSEMNVSTLELGDSALYLCASSRNVAGATDTQYFGPGTRLTVL.

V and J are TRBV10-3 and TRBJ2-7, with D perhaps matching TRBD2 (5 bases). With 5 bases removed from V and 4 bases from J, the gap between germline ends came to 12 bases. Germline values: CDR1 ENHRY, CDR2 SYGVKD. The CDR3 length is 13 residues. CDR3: CAISPRGPYEQYF. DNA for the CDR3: TGTGCCATCAGTCCCCGCGGGCCTTACGAGCAGTACTTC.

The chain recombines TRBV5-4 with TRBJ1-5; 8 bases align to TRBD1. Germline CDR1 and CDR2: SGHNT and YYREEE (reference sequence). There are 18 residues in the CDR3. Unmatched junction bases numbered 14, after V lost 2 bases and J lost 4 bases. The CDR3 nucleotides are TGTGCCAGCAGCTTAAGAGTGCCACAGGGGGTACTAAATCAGCCCCAGCATTTT. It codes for CASSLRVPQGVLNQPQHF.

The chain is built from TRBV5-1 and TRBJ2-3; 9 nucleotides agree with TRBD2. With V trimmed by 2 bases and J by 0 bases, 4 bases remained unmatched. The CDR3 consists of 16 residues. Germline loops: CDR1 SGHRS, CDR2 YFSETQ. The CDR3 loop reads CASSLAGGLSTDTQYF. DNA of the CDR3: TGCGCCAGCAGCTTAGCGGGGGGTCTAAGCACAGATACGCAGTATTTT.